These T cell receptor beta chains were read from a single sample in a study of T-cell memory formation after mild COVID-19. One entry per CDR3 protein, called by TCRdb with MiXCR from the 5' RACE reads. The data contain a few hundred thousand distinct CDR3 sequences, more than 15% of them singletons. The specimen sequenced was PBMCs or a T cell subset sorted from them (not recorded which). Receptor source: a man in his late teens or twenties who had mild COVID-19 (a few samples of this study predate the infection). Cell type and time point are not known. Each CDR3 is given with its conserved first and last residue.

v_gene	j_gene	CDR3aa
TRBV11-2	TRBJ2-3	CASSLGSPTDTQYF
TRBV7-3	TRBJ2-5	CASSRGGLAGQETQYF
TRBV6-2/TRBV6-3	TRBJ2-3	CASGAGTHITDTQYF
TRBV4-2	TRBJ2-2	CASSQGLKRTSDTGELFF
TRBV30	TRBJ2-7	CAWSGGGVEYEQYF
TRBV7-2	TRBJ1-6	CASSFGAGANSPLHF
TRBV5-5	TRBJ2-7	CASSFPSGGASYEQYF
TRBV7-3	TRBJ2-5	CASSLREGETQYF
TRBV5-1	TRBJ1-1	CASSWTTGELTDTEAFF
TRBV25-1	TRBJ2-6	CASSETTKWTHSGANVLTF
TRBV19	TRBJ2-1	CASSTTGGLYNEQFF
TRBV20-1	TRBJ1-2	CSARGPAYTF
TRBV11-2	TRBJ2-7	CASSNQGRGYQYEQYF
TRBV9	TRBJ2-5	CASSVGLAAQETQYF
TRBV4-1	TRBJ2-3	CASSQERRRTDTQYF
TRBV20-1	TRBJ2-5	CSAKRGGETQYF
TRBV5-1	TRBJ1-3	CASSLVGDSGNTIYF
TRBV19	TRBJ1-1	CASSLLPGYTEAFF
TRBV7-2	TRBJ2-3	CASSLGPVADTQYF
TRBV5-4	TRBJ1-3	CASSLAQGNTIYF
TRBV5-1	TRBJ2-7	CASRETAEQYF
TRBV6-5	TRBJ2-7	CASSYEQPYYEQYF
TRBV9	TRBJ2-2	CASSSRITGELFF
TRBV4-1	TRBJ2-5	CASSRGTSELETQYF
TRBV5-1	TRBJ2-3	CASSLTGTVQVADTQYF
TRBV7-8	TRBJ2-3	CASSRLDGDWDTQYF
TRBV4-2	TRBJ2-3	CASSPRTSGYDTDTQYF
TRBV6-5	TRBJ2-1	CASSYYSYNEQFF
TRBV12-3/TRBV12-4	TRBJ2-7	CASRLSGEQYF
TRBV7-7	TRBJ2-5	CASSLGARETQYF
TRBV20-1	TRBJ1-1	CSREVMNTEAFF
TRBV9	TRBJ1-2	CASSTTVNYGYTF
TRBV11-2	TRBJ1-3	CASSSLGASSGNTIYF
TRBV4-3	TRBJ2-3	CASSQDTAGGLITDTQYF
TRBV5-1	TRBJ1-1	CASSPGHLGDTEAFF
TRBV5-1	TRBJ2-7	CASRSDGYEQYF
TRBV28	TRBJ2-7	CASSSQDRGRYEQYF
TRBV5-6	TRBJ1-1	CASSVDIDTEAFF
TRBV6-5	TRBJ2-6	CASSPRRSGANVLTF